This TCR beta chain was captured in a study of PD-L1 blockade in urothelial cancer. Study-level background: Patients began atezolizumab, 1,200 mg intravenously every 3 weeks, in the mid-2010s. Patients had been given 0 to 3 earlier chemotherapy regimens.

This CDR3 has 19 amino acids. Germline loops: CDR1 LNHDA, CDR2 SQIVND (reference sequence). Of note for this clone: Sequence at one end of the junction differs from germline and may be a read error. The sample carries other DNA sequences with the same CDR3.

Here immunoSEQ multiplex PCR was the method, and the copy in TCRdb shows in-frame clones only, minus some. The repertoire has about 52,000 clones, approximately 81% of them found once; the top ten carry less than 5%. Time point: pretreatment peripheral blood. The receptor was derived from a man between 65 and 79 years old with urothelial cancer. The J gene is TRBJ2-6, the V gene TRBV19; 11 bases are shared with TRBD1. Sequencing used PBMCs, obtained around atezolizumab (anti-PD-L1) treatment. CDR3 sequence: CASSTIRTGGPSGANVLTF. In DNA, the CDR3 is TGCGCCAGTAGTACTATCCGGACAGGGGGCCCCTCTGGGGCCAACGTCCTGACTTTC.